The sequence of this T cell receptor (beta chain) was determined in a study of cytomegalovirus exposure and HLA in healthy donors. Study-wide context: From donors who were HLA-typed, an early data release held 70 million to 90 million unique TCRs.

On this clone: What it binds is not known.

Whole-study results and caveats: V- and J-gene trimming in TCR beta was tied to a missense DCLRE1C variant by an analysis performed later. HLA allele associations emerged for 17,000 or so TCR beta sequences in a later analysis, at 0.05 false discovery rate.

A multiplex PCR was run with 60 Vbeta primers and 13 Jbeta primers. Repertoires were generated with immunoSEQ multiplex PCR, while TCRdb's copy carries only in-frame clones and drops some. The profile shows 150,000 to 200,000 clones, roughly four fifths of them singletons. This CDR3 has 15 residues. The V gene end was trimmed by 5 bases and the J gene end by 8 bases; junction bases not matched to a gene: 11. From germline, CDR1 is MDHEN and CDR2 SYDVKM. This receptor was taken from a woman in her twenties or thirties in good health and CMV-seronegative. The sample consisted of PBMCs. The V and J genes are TRBV28 and TRBJ1-4; 7 nucleotides align to TRBD1. The CDR3 coding sequence is TGTGCCAGCAGTCCCCAGGAAGGGGGCAAGGAAAAACTGTTTTTT. Its translation: CASSPQEGGKEKLFF.